A single sample is the source of the 27 T cell receptor beta chains below, sequenced in a study of CD8 T cells in ankylosing spondylitis. Study-wide points: Seemingly characteristic of ankylosing spondylitis blood was a TCR beta motif consisting of under ten highly homologous variants.

TCRdb processed the 5' RACE reads anew with MiXCR; each CDR3 protein has one entry. The sample shows around 140,000 distinct CDR3 sequences, over 15% of them seen only once. These receptors' antigens are unknown. Input material: blood, either unsorted or a sorted T cell fraction (not recorded which). These receptors all come from a male donor with ankylosing spondylitis.

Only a few counts were recorded for this clonotype. The chain joins TRBV29-1 to TRBJ2-7; weak D call: TRBD1 (6 bases). V was pared by 1 base and J by 5 bases, with 21 bases between. The germline V gene has CDR1 SQVTM and CDR2 ANQGSEA. CDR3 length: 16 residues. The CDR3 sequence: CSVEVPLDREDHEQYF. As DNA, the CDR3 is TGCAGCGTTGAAGTACCCCTGGACAGAGAAGATCACGAGCAGTACTTC.

This clonotype turned up a few times. The rearrangement joins TRBV29-1 to TRBJ1-3, with D possibly TRBD1 on 5 matching bases. This CDR3 is built from 13 residues. Per the germline V gene, CDR1 is SQVTM and CDR2 is ANQGSEA. V was cut by 7 bases and J by 5 bases, with 15 bases left in between. The CDR3 DNA is TGCAGCGGTATGGTGGGGACTCGAAACACCATATATTTT. This translates into CSGMVGTRNTIYF.

The V gene is TRBV4-1, the J gene TRBJ2-7, with no clear D. The CDR3 consists of 13 residues. The V gene's germline CDR1 is MGHRA and CDR2 YSYEKL. V was pared by 1 base and J by 5 bases, with 9 bases between. CDR3 nucleotide sequence: TGCGCCAGCAGCCAAGGGTTTCGCGACGAGCAGTACTTC. Amino acid sequence: CASSQGFRDEQYF.

This clonotype was seen at least ten times. The chain combines TRBV29-1 with TRBJ2-7; D gene unclear. The CDR3 sequence is 14 residues long. Germline V gene sequence: CDR1 SQVTM, CDR2 ANQGSEA. V gave up 4 bases and J gave up 3 bases, with 16 bases separating them. Here the CDR3 reads CSVGVSGLIYEQYF. CDR3 DNA: TGCAGCGTTGGGGTCTCGGGTTTGATCTACGAGCAGTACTTC.

The V call is TRBV7-9, the J call TRBJ2-7; D gene ambiguous. V was pared by 6 bases and J by 0 bases, with 15 bases between. The germline gives CDR1 SEHNR, CDR2 FQNEAQ (reference sequence). This CDR3 region has 15 residues. The CDR3 loop reads CASSSPRASSYEQYF. The DNA for the CDR3 is TGTGCCAGCAGTTCCCCGCGCGCAAGCTCCTACGAGCAGTACTTC. The entire variable domain, with the rest obtained from reference TRBV7-9 and TRBJ2-7, is as follows: DTGVSQNPRHKITKRGQNVTFRCDPISEHNRLYWYRQTLGQGPEFLTYFQNEAQLEKSRLLSDRFSAERPKGSFSTLEIQRTEQGDSAMYLCASSSPRASSYEQYFGPGTRLTVT.

V is TRBV5-6 and J is TRBJ2-4, with a tentative D call TRBD2 (5 bases). Germline V CDR1 and CDR2: SGHDT, YYEEEE. V was clipped by 1 base and J by 7 bases, with 12 bases between them. The CDR3 has 14 amino acids. The CDR3, as DNA: TGTGCCAGCAGCTTGCCGTCGGGGATGAACATTCAGTACTTC. As protein: CASSLPSGMNIQYF. The full variable domain, in which reference TRBV5-6 and TRBJ2-4 provide the parts outside the CDR3, is DAGVTQSPTHLIKTRGQQVTLRCSPKSGHDTVSWYQQALGQGPQFIFQYYEEEERQRGNFPDRFSGHQFPNYSSELNVNALLLGDSALYLCASSLPSGMNIQYFGAGTRLSVL.

This clonotype was found a few times. The chain combines TRBV28 with TRBJ2-1; TRBD2 matches 9 bases. Trimming at V came to 4 bases and at J to 0 bases, leaving 7 bases not matched to a gene. The CDR3 length is 17 residues. Germline V lookup: CDR1 MDHEN, CDR2 SYDVKM. CDR3 coding DNA: TGTGCCAGCAGTTCTATCCTAGCGGGAACCTCCTACAATGAGCAGTTCTTC. Protein sequence: CASSSILAGTSYNEQFF.

In this sample, this clonotype turned up once. The V gene is TRBV29-1, the J gene TRBJ2-7; D is uncertain. This CDR3 region has 12 residues. Germline-derived CDR1 and CDR2 are SQVTM and ANQGSEA. V lost 5 bases and J 2 bases, leaving 10 bases between the germline ends. The CDR3 loop is CSVFLFPYEQYF. The CDR3 DNA reads as TGCAGCGTTTTTTTATTCCCCTACGAGCAGTACTTC.

This clonotype was picked up a small number of times. CDR3 protein: CAISDPVLTDSYEQYF. The CDR3 DNA sequence: TGTGCCATCAGTGATCCCGTGCTGACAGACTCCTACGAGCAGTACTTC. The chain couples TRBV10-3 to TRBJ2-7; tentatively, D is TRBD1 (5 bases). Germline CDR1 reads ENHRY; CDR2 reads SYGVKD. The ends were cut back, 3 bases at V and 0 bases at J, with 15 bases in the middle. This CDR3 spans 16 amino acids.

In this sample, this clonotype turned up a few times. This chain uses TRBV3-1 with TRBJ2-7; maybe TRBD2 (5 bases). Germline V gene lookup returns CDR1 LGHDT and CDR2 YNNKEL (reference sequence). There are 14 residues in the CDR3. The V end was cut by 2 bases, the J end by 0 bases, with 8 bases between. The CDR3 sequence is CASSQQRDSYEQYF. The CDR3 DNA reads as TGTGCCAGCAGCCAACAACGGGACTCCTACGAGCAGTACTTC.

The CDR3 DNA reads as TGCGCCAGCAGCCAAGCGGGCCTAGCGGGAACCTACTTC. It is translated as CASSQAGLAGTYF. The rearrangement uses TRBV4-1 and TRBJ2-7, with 9 bases matching TRBD2. The CDR3 covers 13 residues. The germline V gene encodes CDR1 MGHRA and CDR2 YSYEKL. J lost 13 bases, V lost 1 base, and 8 bases had no gene match.

This chain connects TRBV6-1 to TRBJ2-3; TRBD2 might be the D (6 bases). This CDR3 spans 16 amino acids. V gave up 10 bases and J gave up 2 bases, with 22 bases separating them. CDR1 is MNHNS, CDR2 SASEGT, per germline. Here the CDR3 reads CANPSRAGPPTDTQYF. In DNA, the CDR3 is TGTGCCAATCCCTCTCGTGCGGGGCCCCCCACAGATACGCAGTATTTT.

The chain carries TRBV10-2 and TRBJ2-7; possibly TRBD1 or TRBD2 for D (5 bases each). CDR3 length equals 13 residues. The germline V and J ends were trimmed by 4 bases and 5 bases, with 12 bases remaining between them. In germline, CDR1 is WSHSY, CDR2 SAAADI. The CDR3 region is CASSVNRRDEQYF. CDR3 DNA: TGCGCCAGCAGTGTCAACAGGCGGGACGAGCAGTACTTC.

This clonotype has only a few counts. The chain uses TRBV20-1 and TRBJ2-7; D gene unclear. V shed 4 bases and J shed 0 bases, with 13 bases lying between them. Germline CDR1 and CDR2: DFQATT and SNEGSKA (reference sequence). This CDR3 spans 14 amino acids. CDR3 bases: TGCAGTGCTAAAGACACCCCTGACTCCTACGAGCAGTACTTC. The encoded protein is CSAKDTPDSYEQYF.

This clonotype was recorded once. The chain carries TRBV6-5 and TRBJ2-1; 10 bases are shared with TRBD1. V was pared by 2 bases and J by 7 bases, with 2 bases of the junction left unmatched. The CDR3 is 14 amino acids. Germline V CDR1 and CDR2: MNHEY, SVGAGI. The CDR3 here is CASSYGQGVNEQFF. The CDR3 region has the DNA TGTGCCAGCAGTTACGGACAGGGGGTTAATGAGCAGTTCTTC.

Only a few counts were recorded for this clonotype. The J gene is TRBJ2-1, the V gene TRBV10-3, with 7 bases aligning to TRBD1. The J segment lost 8 bases and the V segment lost 2 bases, leaving 6 bases of the junction unmatched. The CDR3 runs to 14 residues. CDR1 is ENHRY and CDR2 is SYGVKD in the germline V gene. CDR3 amino acids: CAISEAPQGDEQFF. The CDR3 bases are TGTGCCATCAGTGAGGCGCCCCAGGGGGATGAGCAGTTCTTC.

The chain is built from TRBV20-1 and TRBJ2-7; TRBD1 is a possible D gene (6 bases). The V gene lost 2 bases and the J gene lost 2 bases, with 16 bases spanning the gap. Looked up from germline, CDR1 is DFQATT and CDR2 is SNEGSKA (reference sequence). This CDR3 contains 15 residues. The CDR3 spells CSARRSGTPTYEQYF. CDR3 coding DNA: TGCAGTGCTAGACGGTCCGGGACACCTACCTACGAGCAGTACTTC.

V gene TRBV19 combines with J gene TRBJ2-1; D ambiguous. Trimming took off 1 base at V and 8 bases at J, with 15 bases between the two ends. The CDR3 consists of 15 residues. The germline CDR1 and CDR2 sequences are LNHDA and SQIVND (reference sequence). The DNA for the CDR3 is TGTGCCAGTAGTATAGGTGTTCCCTCGAGTGATGAGCAGTTCTTC. Translating it yields CASSIGVPSSDEQFF.

This chain's CDR3 is CASSLGSNEEPFYEQYF. The CDR3, as DNA: TGTGCCAGCAGCTTAGGTTCCAACGAAGAACCCTTCTACGAGCAGTACTTC. This chain links TRBV7-6 with TRBJ2-7; D is uncertain. Germline V gene sequence: CDR1 SGHVS, CDR2 FNYEAQ. This CDR3 is built from 17 residues. Trimming took off 1 base at V and 3 bases at J, with 19 bases between the two ends. The whole variable domain, filled in from reference TRBV7-6 and TRBJ2-7, reads GAGVSQSPRYKVTKRGQDVALRCDPISGHVSLYWYRQALGQGPEFLTYFNYEAQQDKSGLPNDRFSAERPEGSISTLTIQRTEQRDSAMYRCASSLGSNEEPFYEQYFGPGTRLTVT.

The chain recombines TRBV7-9 with TRBJ2-1; D is unclear. The V and J ends lost 1 base and 9 bases respectively, with 13 bases between them. Germline-derived CDR1 and CDR2 are SEHNR and FQNEAQ (reference sequence). CDR3 length equals 14 residues. The CDR3 here is CASSLGYSLGEQFF. The DNA of the CDR3 is TGTGCCAGCAGCTTAGGATATAGCCTTGGTGAGCAGTTCTTC.

There are many counts of this clonotype. The chain is built from TRBV20-1 and TRBJ2-2; D is uncertain. Germline CDR1 reads DFQATT; CDR2 reads SNEGSKA (reference sequence). CDR3 size: 12 residues. V was clipped by 2 bases and J by 4 bases, with 5 bases between them. The CDR3 coding sequence is TGCAGTGCTAGACGGCTCACCGGGGAGCTGTTTTTT. It encodes CSARRLTGELFF.

This clonotype has only a few counts. The chain has TRBV20-1 and TRBJ2-7; a possible D gene is TRBD1 (6 bases). The V and J ends lost 5 bases and 0 bases respectively, with 11 bases between them. The germline V gene encodes CDR1 DFQATT and CDR2 SNEGSKA (reference sequence). There are 13 residues in the CDR3. The CDR3 DNA is TGCAGTGCTCGAGTGGGACACTCCTACGAGCAGTACTTC. It yields the protein CSARVGHSYEQYF.

A few counts support this clonotype. The chain has TRBV9 and TRBJ2-3, with 9 bases lining up with TRBD2. J lost 14 bases, V lost 3 bases, and 4 bases had no gene match. This CDR3 contains 11 residues. Germline assignment: CDR1 SGDLS and CDR2 YYNGEE. CDR3 protein: CASSAGTSLYF. CDR3 coding DNA: TGTGCCAGCAGCGCCGGGACTAGCTTGTATTTT.

This CDR3 is CASSVVSGELFF. The CDR3 DNA reads as TGTGCCAGCAGCGTAGTCTCCGGGGAGCTGTTTTTT. The gene calls are TRBV9 and TRBJ2-2; D is uncertain. CDR3 length: 12 residues. The V gene lost 0 bases and the J gene lost 6 bases, with 3 bases spanning the gap. CDR1 is SGDLS, CDR2 YYNGEE, per germline.

This clonotype was counted only a few times. The DNA of the CDR3 is TGTGCCAGCAGCACGGTATACAATGAGCAGTTCTTC. Protein product: CASSTVYNEQFF. J is TRBJ2-1 and V is TRBV6-2 or TRBV6-3; D remains ambiguous. Germline V CDR1 and CDR2: MNHEY, SVGEGT. Trimming left V 6 bases short and J 4 bases short, with 7 bases between. CDR3 length: 12 amino acids.

V usage is TRBV6-1 and J usage is TRBJ1-2; D not certain. V lost 6 bases, J lost 2 bases, and 16 bases lay in between. There are 15 residues in the CDR3. Per germline, CDR1 MNHNS and CDR2 SASEGT. DNA of the CDR3: TGTGCCAGCAGGCCTATCAGCACCGTCAACTATGGCTACACCTTC. It codes for CASRPISTVNYGYTF.

The V gene is TRBV7-9, the J gene TRBJ2-7; D not resolved. The CDR3 loop spans 14 amino acids. Trimming cost V 5 bases and J 4 bases, with 15 bases left between them. In germline, CDR1 is SEHNR, CDR2 FQNEAQ (reference sequence). CDR3 DNA: TGTGCCAGCAGCCCCGCCCTGGACGGATACGAGCAGTACTTC. It specifies CASSPALDGYEQYF.